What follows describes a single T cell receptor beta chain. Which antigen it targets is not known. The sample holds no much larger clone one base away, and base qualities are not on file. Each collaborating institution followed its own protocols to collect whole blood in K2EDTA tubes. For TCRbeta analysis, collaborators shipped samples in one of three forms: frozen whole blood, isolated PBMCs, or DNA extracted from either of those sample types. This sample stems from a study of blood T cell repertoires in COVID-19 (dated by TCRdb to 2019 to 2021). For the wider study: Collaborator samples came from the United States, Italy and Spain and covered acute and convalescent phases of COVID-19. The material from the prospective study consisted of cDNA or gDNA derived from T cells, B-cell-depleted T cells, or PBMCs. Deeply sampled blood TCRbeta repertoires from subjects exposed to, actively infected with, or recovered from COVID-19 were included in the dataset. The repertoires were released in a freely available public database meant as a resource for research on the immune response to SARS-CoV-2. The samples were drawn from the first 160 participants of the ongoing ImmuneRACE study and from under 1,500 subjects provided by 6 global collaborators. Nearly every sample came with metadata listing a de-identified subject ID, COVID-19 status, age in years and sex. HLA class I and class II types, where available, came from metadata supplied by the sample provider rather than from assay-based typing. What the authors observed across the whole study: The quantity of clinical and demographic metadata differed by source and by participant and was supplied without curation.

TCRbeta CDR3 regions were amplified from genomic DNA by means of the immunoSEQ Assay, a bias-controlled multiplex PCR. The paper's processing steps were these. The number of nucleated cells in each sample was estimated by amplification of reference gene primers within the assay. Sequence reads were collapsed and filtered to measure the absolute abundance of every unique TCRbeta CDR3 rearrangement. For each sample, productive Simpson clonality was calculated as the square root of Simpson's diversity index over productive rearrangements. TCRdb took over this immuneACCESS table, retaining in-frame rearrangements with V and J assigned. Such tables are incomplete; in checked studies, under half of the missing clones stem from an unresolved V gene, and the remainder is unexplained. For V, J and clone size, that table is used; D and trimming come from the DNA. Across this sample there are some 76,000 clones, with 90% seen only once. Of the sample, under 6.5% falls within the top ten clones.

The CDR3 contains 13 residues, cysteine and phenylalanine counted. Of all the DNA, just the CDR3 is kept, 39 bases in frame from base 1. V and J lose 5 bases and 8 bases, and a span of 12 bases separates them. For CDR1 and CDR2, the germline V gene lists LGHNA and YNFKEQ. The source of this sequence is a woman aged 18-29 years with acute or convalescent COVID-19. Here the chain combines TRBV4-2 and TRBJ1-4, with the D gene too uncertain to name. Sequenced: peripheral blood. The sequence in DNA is TGTGCCAGCAGCGCTAAGTGGGCCGAAAAACTGTTTTTT. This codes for CASSAKWAEKLFF.